The rows below give T cell receptor beta chains drawn from one sample of a study of neoadjuvant anti-PD-1 for oral cavity cancer. Repertoires were generated with immunoSEQ multiplex PCR, while TCRdb's copy carries only in-frame clones and drops some. The profile covers approximately 5,000 clones, with approximately 60% appearing a single time and under 9% taken by the ten largest. Sequencing used tumor tissue, obtained after nivolumab (anti-PD-1) treatment. All receptors derive from a person between 40 and 85 years old with oral cavity squamous cell carcinoma. Both conserved end residues are part of each CDR3. The D gene is left open where the match is weak. Clone size is shown for a subset of rows, as once, few, many or a class of expanded clone.

TRBJ1-1	15	medium-sized	NA	TRBV6-1	CASSEDNRLNTEAFF	TGTGCCAGCAGTGAAGACAACAGACTGAACACTGAAGCTTTCTTT
TRBJ2-1	14	NA	TRBD1	TRBV6-5	CASRYRTGTYEQFF	TGTGCCAGCAGGTACCGGACAGGGACCTACGAGCAGTTCTTC
TRBJ1-6	15	few	NA	TRBV13	CASSFSGGKNSPLHF	TGTGCCAGCAGCTTCTCGGGGGGTAAAAATTCACCCCTCCACTTT
TRBJ2-2	14	NA	NA	TRBV6-6	CASKKRRNTGELFF	TGTGCCAGCAAGAAGCGGAGGAACACCGGGGAGCTGTTTTTT
TRBJ1-4	15	NA	NA	TRBV9	CASTTQVGDYEKLFF	TGTGCCAGCACCACTCAAGTCGGGGATTATGAAAAACTGTTTTTT
TRBJ2-1	14	NA	NA	TRBV5-6	CASSRRGSYNEQFF	TGTGCCAGCAGCCGGAGGGGCTCCTACAATGAGCAGTTCTTC
TRBJ1-6	17	medium-sized	TRBD1	TRBV19	CASSGDGTGYGDSPLHF	TGTGCCAGTAGTGGGGACGGGACAGGGTACGGAGATTCACCCCTCCACTTT
TRBJ2-1	10	NA	NA	TRBV20-1	CSAGADEQFF	TGCAGTGCGGGGGCGGATGAGCAGTTCTTC
TRBJ2-5	16	NA	TRBD1	TRBV15	CATSRDRGRGQETQYF	TGTGCCACCAGCAGAGATCGCGGCAGGGGGCAAGAGACCCAGTACTTC
TRBJ2-7	15	few	TRBD2	TRBV27	CASSLFGREWNEQYF	TGTGCCAGCAGTTTATTCGGGCGGGAGTGGAACGAGCAGTACTTC
TRBJ2-1	12	once	TRBD2	TRBV7-2	CASSSAGIEQFF	TGTGCCAGCAGCTCAGCGGGGATTGAGCAGTTCTTC
TRBJ2-3	16	NA	NA	TRBV5-1	CASSPGLTYYTDTQYF	TGCGCCAGCAGCCCAGGACTTACCTATTACACAGATACGCAGTATTTT
TRBJ2-7	15	few	NA	TRBV11-2	CASSPRASSVYEQYF	TGTGCCAGCAGCCCCAGGGCCTCATCTGTATACGAGCAGTACTTC
TRBJ1-1	12	few	NA	TRBV29-1	CSVLQGATEAFF	TGCAGCGTTTTACAGGGTGCCACTGAAGCTTTCTTT
TRBJ2-4	13	NA	NA	TRBV29-1	CSVEGSSKNIQYF	TGCAGCGTTGAAGGGTCGTCCAAAAACATTCAGTACTTC
TRBJ2-1	15	NA	TRBD2	TRBV18	CASSLTSGRYNEQFF	TGTGCCAGCTCACTAACTAGCGGCAGATACAATGAGCAGTTCTTC
TRBJ2-5	16	few	NA	TRBV21-1	CASSSRPGQFWETQYF	TGTGCCAGCAGCTCTCGACCGGGACAGTTCTGGGAGACCCAGTACTTC
TRBJ1-5	15	few	NA	TRBV4-2	CASSPQAYSNQPQHF	TGTGCCAGCAGCCCCCAGGCTTATAGCAATCAGCCCCAGCATTTT
TRBJ2-7	13	few	NA	TRBV27	CASSLGQPYEQYF	TGTGCCAGCAGTTTAGGACAGCCCTACGAGCAGTACTTC
TRBJ1-1	13	NA	NA	TRBV18	CASSPLIDTEAFF	TGTGCCAGCTCACCCTTGATCGACACTGAAGCTTTCTTT
TRBJ1-2	14	NA	NA	TRBV19	CASSMRGHNYGYTF	TGTGCCAGTAGTATGAGGGGACACAACTATGGCTACACCTTC
TRBJ2-7	15	few	NA	TRBV4-1	CASSQDRQGEDEQYF	TGCGCCAGCAGCCAAGATAGGCAGGGGGAGGACGAGCAGTACTTC
TRBJ2-2	16	medium-sized	TRBD1	TRBV30	CAWSSGTGGRTGELFF	TGTGCCTGGAGTTCCGGGACAGGGGGGAGGACCGGGGAGCTGTTTTTT
TRBJ1-6	12	NA	NA	TRBV2	CASQGRYSPLHF	TGTGCCAGCCAGGGAAGGTATTCACCCCTCCACTTT
TRBJ1-3	14	NA	NA	TRBV7-2	CASSLNTFGNTIYF	TGTGCCAGCAGCTTAAACACATTCGGAAACACCATATATTTT
TRBJ2-4	12	NA	NA	TRBV7-2	CASSLERNIQYF	TGTGCCAGCAGCTTAGAGAGGAACATTCAGTACTTC
TRBJ1-1	14	NA	NA	TRBV28	CASSLVRDNTEAFF	TGTGCCAGCAGTTTGGTGAGGGACAACACTGAAGCTTTCTTT
TRBJ1-1	12	NA	NA	TRBV5-6	CASSLRGTEAFF	TGTGCCAGCAGCTTGCGGGGCACTGAAGCTTTCTTT
TRBJ2-7	12	NA	NA	TRBV7-9	CASSLDTYEQYF	TGTGCCAGCAGCTTAGATACCTACGAGCAGTACTTC
TRBJ2-2	13	few	NA	TRBV25-1	CASSEPLGGELFF	TGTGCCAGCAGTGAACCCCTCGGCGGGGAGCTGTTTTTT